The 20 T cell receptor beta chains in this list originate from one sample, sequenced in a study of blood T cell repertoires in COVID-19. TCRdb's copy holds only in-frame clones and misses some; the assay was immunoSEQ multiplex PCR. The sample shows about 170,000 clones, approximately 90% of them seen only once. Material: peripheral blood. The receptors stem from a man between 50 and 59 years old who had recovered from COVID-19.

Comment on this clone: Other DNA sequences in the sample encode the same CDR3. The chain is built from TRBV19 and TRBJ1-5; TRBD1 aligns across 8 bases. The CDR3 runs to 14 residues. Germline values: CDR1 LNHDA, CDR2 SQIVND (reference sequence). J was trimmed by 5 bases and V by 6 bases; bases with no gene match: 6. This CDR3 is CASSVTGGHQPQHF. The DNA for the CDR3 is TGTGCCAGTAGCGTTACAGGGGGTCATCAGCCCCAGCATTTT.

This clone was found a few times. The chain has TRBV7-7 and TRBJ2-2; TRBD1 aligns across 10 bases. The V gene's germline CDR1 is SSHAT and CDR2 FNYEAQ (reference sequence). This CDR3 spans 15 amino acids. V dropped 5 bases and J dropped 5; count of bases not matched to a gene: 5. The CDR3 protein is CASSTGQGGTGELFF. CDR3 coding DNA: TGTGCCAGCAGCACAGGACAGGGGGGGACCGGGGAGCTGTTTTTT.

The chain links TRBV28 to TRBJ2-1; no clear D gene. V gave up 5 bases and J gave up 1 base, with 3 bases separating them. The CDR3 runs 12 residues. Germline V CDR1 and CDR2: MDHEN, SYDVKM. CDR3 DNA: TGTGCCAGCAGTCTATCCTACAATGAGCAGTTCTTC. It codes for CASSLSYNEQFF.

The chain combines TRBV12-3 or TRBV12-4 with TRBJ1-1, with D perhaps matching TRBD1 (6 bases). The CDR3 is 12 residues long. Trimming removed 5 bases from V and 7 bases from J, with 11 bases in between. The CDR3, as DNA: TGTGCCAGCAGTCGAGGACAGCTTGAAGCTTTCTTT. Amino acid sequence: CASSRGQLEAFF.

V and J are TRBV7-6 and TRBJ2-6, with D maybe TRBD1 (6 bases). Germline CDR1 and CDR2: SGHVS and FNYEAQ. Trimming pared 2 bases from V and 4 bases from J, leaving 12 bases between. The CDR3 totals 16 residues. CDR3 DNA sequence: TGTGCCAGCAGCTTATACAGGGAAGCCGGGGCCAACGTCCTGACTTTC. Encoded protein: CASSLYREAGANVLTF.

This chain links TRBV7-2 with TRBJ1-1, with 7 nucleotides matching TRBD1. The CDR3 sequence is 13 residues long. Losses at the gene ends were 1 base for V and 6 bases for J; bases not matched to a gene: 2. The germline gives CDR1 SGHTA, CDR2 FQGNSA. This CDR3 reads CASSLDRGAEAFF. The CDR3 nucleotides read TGTGCCAGCAGCTTAGACAGGGGCGCTGAAGCTTTCTTT.

The gene calls are TRBV4-3 and TRBJ2-5, with TRBD2 identical over 8 bases. The ends lost 0 bases at V and 2 bases at J; junction bases unmatched: 5. Germline values: CDR1 LGHNA, CDR2 YSLEER. This CDR3 has 16 amino acids. In nucleotides, the CDR3 is TGCGCCAGCAGCCAAGATCGGGGGGGAGGGCAAGAGACCCAGTACTTC. Translated, it gives CASSQDRGGGQETQYF.

The chain combines TRBV6-6 with TRBJ2-2; no clear D. Germline V gene sequence: CDR1 MNHNY, CDR2 SVGAGI (reference sequence). The V end was cut by 5 bases, the J end by 3 bases, with 10 bases between. This CDR3 contains 14 residues. The CDR3 reads CASSKRVDTGELFF. The CDR3 nucleotides are TGTGCCAGCAGTAAACGGGTGGACACCGGGGAGCTGTTTTTT.

The chain carries TRBV5-4 and TRBJ2-1, with TRBD2 matching 7 bases. Trimming removed 6 bases from V and 12 bases from J; junction bases left unmatched: 12. CDR1 is SGHNT and CDR2 is YYREEE in the germline V gene (reference sequence). This CDR3 contains 13 residues. As DNA, the CDR3 is TGTGCCAGCACCCTCCCGGGGGGAGTACGGCAGTTCTTC. This gives the protein CASTLPGGVRQFF.

The genes are TRBV7-2 and TRBJ1-5; D is ambiguous. The CDR3 extends over 14 amino acids. V was trimmed by 5 bases and J by 10 bases, leaving 18 bases between them. Germline V gene lookup returns CDR1 SGHTA and CDR2 FQGNSA. CDR3 residues: CASSPPQMGSPQHF. CDR3 coding DNA: TGTGCCAGCAGCCCGCCCCAGATGGGGAGCCCCCAGCATTTT.

This clone appeared a single time. The chain uses TRBV15 and TRBJ2-2; no clear D gene. This CDR3 has 15 amino acids. The V gene lost 0 bases and the J gene lost 1 base, with 6 bases spanning the gap. Germline CDR1 reads LNHNV; CDR2 reads YYDKDF (reference sequence). As DNA, the CDR3 is TGTGCCACCAGCAGAGATCTAGAGAACACCGGGGAGCTGTTTTTT. It specifies CATSRDLENTGELFF.

This chain joins TRBV6-2 or TRBV6-3 and TRBJ1-2; weak D call: TRBD1 (5 bases). The germline V gene encodes CDR1 MNHEY and CDR2 SVGEGT. The ends were cut back, 4 bases at V and 6 bases at J, with 12 bases in the middle. This CDR3 is built from 13 residues. CDR3 residues: CASSLDTPNGYTF. The DNA of the CDR3 is TGTGCCAGCAGTTTGGACACCCCTAATGGCTACACCTTC.

The chain links TRBV11-3 to TRBJ2-3, with a weak D call TRBD2 (5 bases). V lost 5 bases, J lost 0 bases, and 12 bases lay in between. Germline lookup yields CDR1 SGHNT and CDR2 YENEEA. The CDR3 loop spans 15 amino acids. The CDR3 DNA reads as TGTGCCAGCAGCCGGACCGGGGTGAGCACAGATACGCAGTATTTT. This encodes CASSRTGVSTDTQYF. Supplemented by reference TRBV11-3 and TRBJ2-3, the full variable domain reads EAGVVQSPRYKIIEKKQPVAFWCNPISGHNTLYWYLQNLGQGPELLIRYENEEAVDDSQLPKDRFSAERLKGVDSTLKIQPAELGDSAVYLCASSRTGVSTDTQYFGPGTRLTVL.

The chain links TRBV18 to TRBJ1-1, with unresolved D. This CDR3 comprises 15 residues. Trimming took off 3 bases at V and 0 bases at J, with 11 bases between the two ends. In germline, CDR1 is KGHSH, CDR2 LQKENI. Here the CDR3 DNA reads TGTGCCAGCTCACCCTCTAAAGTTATGAACACTGAAGCTTTCTTT. This codes for CASSPSKVMNTEAFF.

The chain is built from TRBV19 and TRBJ2-3; 13 bases match TRBD2. Looked up from germline, CDR1 is LNHDA and CDR2 is SQIVND (reference sequence). The CDR3 extends over 15 amino acids. The V segment lost 5 bases and the J segment 3 bases; nucleotides outside the gene matches: 2. Written as DNA, the CDR3 is TGTGCCAGTAGTGGACTAGCGGGGGTTACAGATACGCAGTATTTT. The encoded protein is CASSGLAGVTDTQYF.

The V gene is TRBV20-1, the J gene TRBJ2-3; 8 nucleotides agree with TRBD2. Germline CDR1 is DFQATT and CDR2 is SNEGSKA (reference sequence). This CDR3 has 16 residues. V was pared by 3 bases and J by 1 base, with 9 bases of the junction left unmatched. The CDR3 DNA reads TGCAGTGCTAGTCACGGTTCAGCGGGGGGCACAGATACGCAGTATTTT. Encoded protein: CSASHGSAGGTDTQYF.

The V call is TRBV27, the J call TRBJ2-7; 9 bases are shared with TRBD1. After removal of 3 bases from V and 4 bases from J, the junction contained 4 bases not matched to a gene. This CDR3 region has 14 residues. Germline CDR1 MNHEY, CDR2 SMNVEV (reference sequence). The CDR3, as DNA: TGTGCCAGCAGTTTCTCCGGGACAGGGTACGAGCAGTACTTC. It specifies CASSFSGTGYEQYF.

This chain connects TRBV4-1 to TRBJ2-3, with TRBD1 identical over 9 bases. This CDR3 contains 17 residues. The trim removed 1 base at V and 6 bases at J, leaving 11 bases unmatched. From germline, CDR1 is MGHRA and CDR2 YSYEKL. The CDR3 DNA reads as TGCGCCAGCAGCCAAGCGGCGGGACAGGGCCTTTTTGATACGCAGTATTTT. Translation gives CASSQAAGQGLFDTQYF.

V and J are TRBV6-6 and TRBJ1-2; unclear D gene. The CDR3 spans 13 residues. V was pared by 6 bases and J by 3 bases, with 11 bases between. The germline V gene has CDR1 MNHNY and CDR2 SVGAGI (reference sequence). This CDR3 reads CASRGPLYYGYTF. As DNA, the CDR3 is TGTGCCAGCAGGGGCCCGCTATACTATGGCTACACCTTC.

V is TRBV5-8 and J is TRBJ1-5; D ambiguous. The length of the CDR3 is 13 residues. CDR1 and CDR2 from the germline V gene are SGHTS and YDEGEE. V gave up 1 base and J gave up 7 bases, with 9 bases separating them. The CDR3 region has the DNA TGTGCCAGCAGCTTGTTCTCGGGGCAGCCCCAGCATTTT. Translating it yields CASSLFSGQPQHF.